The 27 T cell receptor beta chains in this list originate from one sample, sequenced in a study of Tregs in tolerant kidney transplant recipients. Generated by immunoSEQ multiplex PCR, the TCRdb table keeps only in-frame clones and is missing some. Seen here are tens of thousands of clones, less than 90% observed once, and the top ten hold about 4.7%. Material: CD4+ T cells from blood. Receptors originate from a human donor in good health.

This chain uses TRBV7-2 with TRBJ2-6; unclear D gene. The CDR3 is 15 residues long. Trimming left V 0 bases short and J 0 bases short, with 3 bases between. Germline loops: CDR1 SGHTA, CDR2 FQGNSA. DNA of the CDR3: TGTGCCAGCAGCTTAGCGCTCTCTGGGGCCAACGTCCTGACTTTC. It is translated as CASSLALSGANVLTF.

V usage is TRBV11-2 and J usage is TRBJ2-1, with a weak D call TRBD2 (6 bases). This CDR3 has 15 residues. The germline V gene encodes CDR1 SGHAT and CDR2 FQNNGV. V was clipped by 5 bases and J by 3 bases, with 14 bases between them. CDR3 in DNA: TGTGCCAGCAGCCCACTTAGCGGAGACTACAATGAGCAGTTCTTC. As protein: CASSPLSGDYNEQFF.

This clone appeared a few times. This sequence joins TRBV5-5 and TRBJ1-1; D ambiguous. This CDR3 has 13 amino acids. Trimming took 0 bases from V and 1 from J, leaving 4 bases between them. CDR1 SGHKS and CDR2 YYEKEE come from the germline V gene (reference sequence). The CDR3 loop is CASSLEPNTEAFF. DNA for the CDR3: TGTGCCAGCAGCTTGGAACCGAACACTGAAGCTTTCTTT. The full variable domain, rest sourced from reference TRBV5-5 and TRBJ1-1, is DAGVTQSPTHLIKTRGQQVTLRCSPISGHKSVSWYQQVLGQGPQFIFQYYEKEERGRGNFPDRFSARQFPNYSSELNVNALLLGDSALYLCASSLEPNTEAFFGQGTRLTVV.

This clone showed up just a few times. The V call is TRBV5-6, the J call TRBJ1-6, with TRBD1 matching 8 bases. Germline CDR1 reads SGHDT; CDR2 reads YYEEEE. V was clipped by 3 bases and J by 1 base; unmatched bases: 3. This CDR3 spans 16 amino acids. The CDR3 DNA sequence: TGTGCCAGCAGCTCAACAGGGGGTTCCTATAATTCACCCCTCCACTTT. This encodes CASSSTGGSYNSPLHF.

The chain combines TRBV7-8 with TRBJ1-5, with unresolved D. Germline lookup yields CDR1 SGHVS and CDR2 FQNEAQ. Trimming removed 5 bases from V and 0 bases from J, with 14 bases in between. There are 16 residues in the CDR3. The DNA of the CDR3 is TGTGCCAGCAGCCCTCGTTTCCGGCTTAGCAATCAGCCCCAGCATTTT. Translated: CASSPRFRLSNQPQHF.

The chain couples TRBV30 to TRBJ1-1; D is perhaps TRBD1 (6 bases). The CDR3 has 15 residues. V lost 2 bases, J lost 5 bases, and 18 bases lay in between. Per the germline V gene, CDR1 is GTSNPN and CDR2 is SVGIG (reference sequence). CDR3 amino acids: CAWSRMMTGQTEAFF. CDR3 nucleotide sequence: TGTGCCTGGAGTAGAATGATGACAGGTCAAACTGAAGCTTTCTTT.

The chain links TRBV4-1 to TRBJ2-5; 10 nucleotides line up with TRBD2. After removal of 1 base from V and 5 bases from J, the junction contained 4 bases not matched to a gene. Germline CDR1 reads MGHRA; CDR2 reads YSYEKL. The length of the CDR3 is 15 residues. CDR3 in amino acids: CASSQVAGGLETQYF. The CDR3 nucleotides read TGCGCCAGCAGCCAAGTAGCGGGGGGACTGGAGACCCAGTACTTC.

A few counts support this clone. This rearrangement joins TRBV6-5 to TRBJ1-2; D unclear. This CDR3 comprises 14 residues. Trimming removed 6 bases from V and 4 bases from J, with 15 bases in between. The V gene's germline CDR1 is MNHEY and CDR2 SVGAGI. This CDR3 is CASSPLWAAYGYTF. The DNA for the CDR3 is TGTGCCAGCAGCCCCCTCTGGGCGGCCTATGGCTACACCTTC.

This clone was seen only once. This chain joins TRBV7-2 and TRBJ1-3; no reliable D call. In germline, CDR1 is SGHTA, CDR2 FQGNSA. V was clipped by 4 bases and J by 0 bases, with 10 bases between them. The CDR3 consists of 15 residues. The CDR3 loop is CASSSASASGNTIYF. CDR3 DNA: TGTGCCAGCAGCTCCGCGTCGGCCTCTGGAAACACCATATATTTT. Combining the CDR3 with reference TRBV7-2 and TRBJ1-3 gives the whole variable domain GAGVSQSPSNKVTEKGKDVELRCDPISGHTALYWYRQSLGQGLEFLIYFQGNSAPDKSGLPSDRFSAERTGGSVSTLTIQRTQQEDSAVYLCASSSASASGNTIYFGEGSWLTVV.

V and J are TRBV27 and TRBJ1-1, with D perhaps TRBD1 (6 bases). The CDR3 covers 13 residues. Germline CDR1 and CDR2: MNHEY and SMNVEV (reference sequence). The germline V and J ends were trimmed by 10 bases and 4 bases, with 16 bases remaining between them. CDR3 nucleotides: TGTGCCACCGCTAACAGGGAGGGCACTGAAGCTTTCTTT. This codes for CATANREGTEAFF.

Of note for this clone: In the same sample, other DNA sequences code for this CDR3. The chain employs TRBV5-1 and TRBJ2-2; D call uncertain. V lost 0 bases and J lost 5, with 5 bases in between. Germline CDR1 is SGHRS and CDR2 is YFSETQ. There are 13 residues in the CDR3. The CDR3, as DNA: TGCGCCAGCAGCTTGGGTGATACCGGGGAGCTGTTTTTT. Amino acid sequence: CASSLGDTGELFF. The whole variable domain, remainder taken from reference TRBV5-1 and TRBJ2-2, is KAGVTQTPRYLIKTRGQQVTLSCSPISGHRSVSWYQQTPGQGLQFLFEYFSETQRNKGNFPGRFSGRQFSNSRSEMNVSTLELGDSALYLCASSLGDTGELFFGEGSRLTVL.

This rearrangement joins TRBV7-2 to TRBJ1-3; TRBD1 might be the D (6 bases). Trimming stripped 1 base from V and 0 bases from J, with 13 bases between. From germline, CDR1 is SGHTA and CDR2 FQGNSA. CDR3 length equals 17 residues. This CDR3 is CASSLDRVLYSGNTIYF. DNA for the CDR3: TGTGCCAGCAGCTTAGACAGGGTTCTTTACTCTGGAAACACCATATATTTT.

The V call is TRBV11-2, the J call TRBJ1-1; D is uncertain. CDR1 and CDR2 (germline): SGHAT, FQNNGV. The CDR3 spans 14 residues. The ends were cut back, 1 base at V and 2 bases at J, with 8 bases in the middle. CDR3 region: CASSLGRRNTEAFF. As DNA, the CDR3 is TGTGCCAGCAGCTTAGGCAGGAGAAACACTGAAGCTTTCTTT.

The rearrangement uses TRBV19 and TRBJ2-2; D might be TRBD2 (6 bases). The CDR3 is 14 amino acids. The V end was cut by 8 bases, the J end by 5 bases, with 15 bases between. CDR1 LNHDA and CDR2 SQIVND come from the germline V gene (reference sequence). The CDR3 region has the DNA TGTGCCAGTTATTGGGGTGCGGGAACCGGGGAGCTGTTTTTT. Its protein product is CASYWGAGTGELFF.

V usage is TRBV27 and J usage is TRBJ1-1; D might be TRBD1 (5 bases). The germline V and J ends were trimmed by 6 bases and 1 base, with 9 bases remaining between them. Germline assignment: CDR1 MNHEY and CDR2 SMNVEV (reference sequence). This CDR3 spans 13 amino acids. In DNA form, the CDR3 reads TGTGCCAGCAGCCCGGGGGGGAACACTGAAGCTTTCTTT. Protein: CASSPGGNTEAFF.

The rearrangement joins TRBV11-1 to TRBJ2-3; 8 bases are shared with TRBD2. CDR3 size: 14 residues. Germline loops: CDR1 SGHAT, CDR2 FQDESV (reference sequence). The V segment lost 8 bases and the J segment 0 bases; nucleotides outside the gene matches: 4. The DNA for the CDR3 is TGTGCCAGCCGAGAGCGGGGGAGCACAGATACGCAGTATTTT. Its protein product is CASRERGSTDTQYF.

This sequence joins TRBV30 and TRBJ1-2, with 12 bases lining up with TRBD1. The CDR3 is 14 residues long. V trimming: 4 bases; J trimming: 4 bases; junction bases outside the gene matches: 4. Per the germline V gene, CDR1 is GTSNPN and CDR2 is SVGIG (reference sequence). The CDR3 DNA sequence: TGTGCCTGGAACCGGGACAGGGGGCCCTATGGCTACACCTTC. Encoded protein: CAWNRDRGPYGYTF.

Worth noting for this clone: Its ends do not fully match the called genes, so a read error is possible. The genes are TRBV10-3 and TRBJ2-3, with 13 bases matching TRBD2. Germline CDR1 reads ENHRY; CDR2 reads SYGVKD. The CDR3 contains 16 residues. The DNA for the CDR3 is TGTGCCATGAGTGAGGGACTAGCGGGGAGCACAGATACGCAGTATTTT. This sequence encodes CAMSEGLAGSTDTQYF.

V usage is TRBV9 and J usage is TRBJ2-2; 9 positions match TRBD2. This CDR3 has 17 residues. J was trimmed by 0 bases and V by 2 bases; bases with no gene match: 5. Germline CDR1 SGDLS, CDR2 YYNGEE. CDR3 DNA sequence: TGTGCCAGCAGCGTGATTGGGACTAGCCCGAACACCGGGGAGCTGTTTTTT. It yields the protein CASSVIGTSPNTGELFF.

The CDR3 loop is CASRRRQVGEAFF. CDR3 bases: TGTGCCAGCAGACGACGACAGGTTGGAGAGGCTTTCTTT. The chain combines TRBV11-1 with TRBJ1-1; maybe TRBD1 (6 bases). Looked up from germline, CDR1 is SGHAT and CDR2 is FQDESV (reference sequence). This CDR3 contains 13 residues. Trimming pared 6 bases from V and 11 bases from J, leaving 19 bases between. Full variable domain (outside the CDR3, taken from reference TRBV11-1 and TRBJ1-1): EAEVAQSPRYKITEKSQAVAFWCDPISGHATLYWYRQILGQGPELLVQFQDESVVDDSQLPKDRFSAERLKGVDSTLKIQPAELGDSAMYLCASRRRQVGEAFFGQGTRLTVV.

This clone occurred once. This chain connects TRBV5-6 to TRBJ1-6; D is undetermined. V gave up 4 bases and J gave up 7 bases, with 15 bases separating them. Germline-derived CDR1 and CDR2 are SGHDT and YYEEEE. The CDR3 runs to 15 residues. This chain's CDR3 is CASSPRAGANSPLHF. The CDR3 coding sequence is TGTGCCAGCAGCCCTCGTGCGGGAGCAAATTCACCCCTCCACTTT.

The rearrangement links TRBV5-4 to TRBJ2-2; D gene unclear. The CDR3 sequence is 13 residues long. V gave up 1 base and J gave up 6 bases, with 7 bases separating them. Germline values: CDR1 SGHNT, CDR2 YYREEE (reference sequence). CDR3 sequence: CASSLSGAGELFF. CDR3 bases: TGTGCCAGCAGCTTGAGTGGTGCCGGGGAGCTGTTTTTT.

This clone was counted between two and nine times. Here the CDR3 reads CASSQPHRAEAFF. In DNA form, the CDR3 reads TGTGCCAGCAGCCAACCTCACAGGGCTGAAGCTTTCTTT. This sequence joins TRBV11-2 and TRBJ1-1, with D possibly TRBD1 on 6 matching bases. The V and J ends lost 5 bases and 6 bases respectively, with 13 bases between them. CDR1 is SGHAT and CDR2 is FQNNGV in the germline V gene. CDR3 length: 13 amino acids.

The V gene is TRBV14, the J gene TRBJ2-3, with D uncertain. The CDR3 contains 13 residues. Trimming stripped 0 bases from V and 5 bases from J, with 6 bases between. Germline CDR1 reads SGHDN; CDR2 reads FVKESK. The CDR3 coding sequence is TGTGCCAGCAGCCAAGATCTTGGAGATACGCAGTATTTT. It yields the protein CASSQDLGDTQYF.

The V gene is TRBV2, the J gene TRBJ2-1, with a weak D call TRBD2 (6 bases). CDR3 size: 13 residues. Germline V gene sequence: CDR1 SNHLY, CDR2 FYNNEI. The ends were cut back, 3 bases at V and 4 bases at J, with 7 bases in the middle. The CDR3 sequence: CASSETRYNEQFF. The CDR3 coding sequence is TGTGCCAGCAGTGAGACTAGATACAATGAGCAGTTCTTC.

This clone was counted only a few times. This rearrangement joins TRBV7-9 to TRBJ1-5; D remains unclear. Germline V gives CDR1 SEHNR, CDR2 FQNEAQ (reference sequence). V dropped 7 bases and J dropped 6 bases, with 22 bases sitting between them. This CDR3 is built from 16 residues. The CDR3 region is CASTSTDQAFSQPQHF. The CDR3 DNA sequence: TGTGCCAGCACCTCTACCGACCAGGCCTTTAGTCAGCCCCAGCATTTT.

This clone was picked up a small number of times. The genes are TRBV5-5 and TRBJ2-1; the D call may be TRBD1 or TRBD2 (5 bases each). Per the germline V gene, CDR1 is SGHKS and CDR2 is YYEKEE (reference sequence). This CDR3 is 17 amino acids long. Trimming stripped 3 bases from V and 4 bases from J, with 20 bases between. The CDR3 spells CASSSRGLRGGYNEQFF. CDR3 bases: TGTGCCAGCAGCTCGAGGGGCCTCCGCGGCGGATACAATGAGCAGTTCTTC.